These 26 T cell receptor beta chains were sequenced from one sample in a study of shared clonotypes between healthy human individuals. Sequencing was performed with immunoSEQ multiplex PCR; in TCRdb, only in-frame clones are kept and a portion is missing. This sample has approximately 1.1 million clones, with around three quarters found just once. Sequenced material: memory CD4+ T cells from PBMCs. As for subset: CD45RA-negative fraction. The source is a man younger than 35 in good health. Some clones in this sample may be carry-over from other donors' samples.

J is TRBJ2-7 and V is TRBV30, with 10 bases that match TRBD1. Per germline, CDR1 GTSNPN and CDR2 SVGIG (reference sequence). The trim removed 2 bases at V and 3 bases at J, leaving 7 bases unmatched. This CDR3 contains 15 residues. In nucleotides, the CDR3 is TGTGCCTGGAGTTACGGGACAGGGGTCCTCTACGAGCAGTACTTC. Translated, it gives CAWSYGTGVLYEQYF. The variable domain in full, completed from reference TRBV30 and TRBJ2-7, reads SQTIHQWPATLVQPVGSPLSLECTVEGTSNPNLYWYRQAAGRGLQLLFYSVGIGQISSEVPQNLSASRPQDRQFILSSKKLLLSDSGFYLCAWSYGTGVLYEQYFGPGTRLTVT.

CDR3 sequence (DNA): TGCGCCAGCAGCGATGACCCTCAGGGGACCGGGGAGCTGTTTTTT. Its protein is CASSDDPQGTGELFF. The chain uses TRBV5-1 and TRBJ2-2, with D perhaps matching TRBD1 (6 bases). V dropped 4 bases and J dropped 5 bases, with 15 bases sitting between them. The V gene's germline CDR1 is SGHRS and CDR2 YFSETQ. This CDR3 comprises 15 residues.

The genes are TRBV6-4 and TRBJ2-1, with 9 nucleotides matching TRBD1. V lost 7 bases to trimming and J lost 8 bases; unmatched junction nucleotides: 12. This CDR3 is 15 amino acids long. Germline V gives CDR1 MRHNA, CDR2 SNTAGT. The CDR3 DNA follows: TGTGCCAGCAAAGCCACCGGGACAGGGTCCGATGAGCAGTTCTTC. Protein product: CASKATGTGSDEQFF.

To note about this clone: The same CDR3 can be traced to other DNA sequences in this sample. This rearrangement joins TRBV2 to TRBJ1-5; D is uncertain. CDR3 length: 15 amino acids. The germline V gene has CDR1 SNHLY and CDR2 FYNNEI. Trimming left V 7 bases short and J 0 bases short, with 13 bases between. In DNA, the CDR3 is TGTGCCAGCACCGAGGGAGGCTATAGCAATCAGCCCCAGCATTTT. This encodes CASTEGGYSNQPQHF.

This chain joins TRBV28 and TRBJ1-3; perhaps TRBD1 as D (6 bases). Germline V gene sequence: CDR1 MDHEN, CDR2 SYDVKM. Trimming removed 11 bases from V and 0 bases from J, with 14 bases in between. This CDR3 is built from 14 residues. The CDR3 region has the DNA TGTGCCGCTCGAGACAGGCCCTCTGGAAACACCATATATTTT. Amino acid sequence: CAARDRPSGNTIYF. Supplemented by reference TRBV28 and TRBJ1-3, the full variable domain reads DVKVTQSSRYLVKRTGEKVFLECVQDMDHENMFWYRQDPGLGLRLIYFSYDVKMKEKGDIPEGYSVSREKKERFSLILESASTNQTSMYLCAARDRPSGNTIYFGEGSWLTVV.

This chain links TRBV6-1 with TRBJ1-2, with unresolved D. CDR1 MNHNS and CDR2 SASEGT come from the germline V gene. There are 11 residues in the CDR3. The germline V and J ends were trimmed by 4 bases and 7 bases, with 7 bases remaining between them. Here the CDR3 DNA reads TGTGCCAGCAGTGTTGGAGTTGGCTACACCTTC. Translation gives CASSVGVGYTF.

For the CDR3, the DNA is TGTGCCAGCAACTCCCACAGGGAGGGCTCCGAGCAGTACTTC. Translation gives CASNSHREGSEQYF. This chain uses TRBV27 with TRBJ2-7; the D gene is possibly TRBD2 (7 bases). CDR3 length equals 14 residues. The V end was cut by 7 bases, the J end by 6 bases, with 19 bases between. The germline V gene encodes CDR1 MNHEY and CDR2 SMNVEV (reference sequence).

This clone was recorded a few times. CDR3 region: CASSDPSNSNQPQHF. The CDR3 DNA reads TGTGCCAGCAGTGACCCCAGCAATAGCAATCAGCCCCAGCATTTT. The J gene is TRBJ1-5, the V gene TRBV25-1; D ambiguous. Germline V lookup: CDR1 MGHDK, CDR2 SYGVNS. The CDR3 has 15 amino acids. Trimming took 3 bases from V and 0 from J, leaving 9 bases between them.

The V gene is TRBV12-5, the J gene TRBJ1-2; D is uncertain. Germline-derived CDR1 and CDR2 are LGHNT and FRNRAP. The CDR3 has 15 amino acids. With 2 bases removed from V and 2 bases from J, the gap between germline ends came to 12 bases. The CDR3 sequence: CASGLLRDDNYGYTF. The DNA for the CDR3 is TGTGCTAGTGGTTTGCTACGGGATGACAACTATGGCTACACCTTC.

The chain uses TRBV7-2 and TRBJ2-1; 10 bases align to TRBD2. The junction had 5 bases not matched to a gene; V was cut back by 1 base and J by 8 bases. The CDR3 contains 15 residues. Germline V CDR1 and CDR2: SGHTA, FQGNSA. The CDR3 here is CASSLEAGGDDEQFF. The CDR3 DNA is TGTGCCAGCAGCTTAGAAGCGGGAGGGGACGATGAGCAGTTCTTC.

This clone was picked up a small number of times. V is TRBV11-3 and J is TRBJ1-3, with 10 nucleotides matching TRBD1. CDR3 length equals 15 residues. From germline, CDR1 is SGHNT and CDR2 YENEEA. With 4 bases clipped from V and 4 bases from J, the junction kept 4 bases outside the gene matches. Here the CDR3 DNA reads TGTGCCAGCAGCTACGGACAGGGGGGAGGAAACACCATATATTTT. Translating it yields CASSYGQGGGNTIYF.

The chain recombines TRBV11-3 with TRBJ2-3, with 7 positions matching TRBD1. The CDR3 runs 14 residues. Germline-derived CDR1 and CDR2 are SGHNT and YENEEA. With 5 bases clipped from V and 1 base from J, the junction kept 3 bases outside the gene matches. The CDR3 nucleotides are TGTGCCAGCAGCCGGGACAGTCGCACAGATACGCAGTATTTT. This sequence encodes CASSRDSRTDTQYF.

In DNA form, the CDR3 reads TGTGCCAGCATCTCCTCGGGCAGAAACACTGAAGCTTTCTTT. The encoded protein is CASISSGRNTEAFF. The chain recombines TRBV28 with TRBJ1-1; no clear D. V dropped 7 bases and J dropped 2 bases, with 14 bases sitting between them. CDR3 length: 14 residues. Germline CDR1 and CDR2: MDHEN and SYDVKM.

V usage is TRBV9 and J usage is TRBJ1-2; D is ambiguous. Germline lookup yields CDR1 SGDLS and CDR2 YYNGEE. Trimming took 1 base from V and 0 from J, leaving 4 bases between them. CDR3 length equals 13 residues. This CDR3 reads CASSVNTNYGYTF. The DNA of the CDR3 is TGTGCCAGCAGCGTAAATACTAACTATGGCTACACCTTC.

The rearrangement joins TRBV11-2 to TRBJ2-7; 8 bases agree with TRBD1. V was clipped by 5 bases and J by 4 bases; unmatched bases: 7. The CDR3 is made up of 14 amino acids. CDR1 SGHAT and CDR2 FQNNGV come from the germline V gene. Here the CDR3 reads CASSLGTGFYEQYF. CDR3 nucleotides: TGTGCCAGCAGCCTCGGGACAGGCTTTTACGAGCAGTACTTC.

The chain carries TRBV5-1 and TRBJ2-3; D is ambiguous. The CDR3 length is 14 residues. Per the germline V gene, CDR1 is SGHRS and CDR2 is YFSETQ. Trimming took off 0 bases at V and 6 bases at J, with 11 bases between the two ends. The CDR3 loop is CASSLVQSGDTQYF. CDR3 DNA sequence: TGCGCCAGCAGCTTGGTTCAGTCCGGGGATACGCAGTATTTT.

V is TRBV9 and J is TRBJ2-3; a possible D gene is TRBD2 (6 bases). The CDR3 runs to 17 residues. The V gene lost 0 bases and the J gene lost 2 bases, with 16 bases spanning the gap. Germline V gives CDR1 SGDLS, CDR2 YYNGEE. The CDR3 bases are TGTGCCAGCAGCGTAGATGGAGGGATGGTAACCACAGATACGCAGTATTTT. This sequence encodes CASSVDGGMVTTDTQYF.

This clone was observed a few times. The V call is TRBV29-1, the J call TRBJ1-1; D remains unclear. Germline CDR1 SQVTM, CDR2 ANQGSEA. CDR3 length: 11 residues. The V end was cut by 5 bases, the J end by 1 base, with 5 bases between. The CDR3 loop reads CSVRQNTEAFF. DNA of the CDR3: TGCAGCGTTAGACAGAACACTGAAGCTTTCTTT.

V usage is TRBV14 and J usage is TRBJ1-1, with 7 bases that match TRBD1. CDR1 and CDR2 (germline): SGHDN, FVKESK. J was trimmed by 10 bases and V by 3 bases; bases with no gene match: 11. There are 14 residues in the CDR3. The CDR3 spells CASSHSGQARGAFF. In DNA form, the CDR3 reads TGTGCCAGCAGCCACTCAGGACAGGCGAGGGGAGCTTTCTTT.

The DNA for the CDR3 is TGTGCCAGCAGCGGGGGACAAGCAAACATTCAGTACTTC. As protein: CASSGGQANIQYF. This chain links TRBV11-2 with TRBJ2-4; D is possibly TRBD1 (6 bases). This CDR3 is 13 amino acids long. The germline gives CDR1 SGHAT, CDR2 FQNNGV. V was pared by 5 bases and J by 6 bases, with 11 bases between.

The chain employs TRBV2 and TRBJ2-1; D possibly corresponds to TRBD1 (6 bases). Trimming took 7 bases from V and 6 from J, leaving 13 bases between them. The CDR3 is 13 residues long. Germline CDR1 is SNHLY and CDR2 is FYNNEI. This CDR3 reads CASTRGQSNEQFF. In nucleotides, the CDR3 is TGTGCCAGCACCCGCGGACAGTCCAATGAGCAGTTCTTC. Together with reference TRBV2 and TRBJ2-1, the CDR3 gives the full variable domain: EPEVTQTPSHQVTQMGQEVILRCVPISNHLYFYWYRQILGQKVEFLVSFYNNEISEKSEIFDDQFSVERPDGSNFTLKIRSTKLEDSAMYFCASTRGQSNEQFFGPGTRLTVL.

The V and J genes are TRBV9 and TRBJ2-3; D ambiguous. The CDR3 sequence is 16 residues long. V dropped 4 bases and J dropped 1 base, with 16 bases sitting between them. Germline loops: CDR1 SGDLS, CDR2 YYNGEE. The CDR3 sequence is CASSMERVLGTDTQYF. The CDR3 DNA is TGTGCCAGCAGCATGGAGCGCGTGTTGGGCACAGATACGCAGTATTTT.

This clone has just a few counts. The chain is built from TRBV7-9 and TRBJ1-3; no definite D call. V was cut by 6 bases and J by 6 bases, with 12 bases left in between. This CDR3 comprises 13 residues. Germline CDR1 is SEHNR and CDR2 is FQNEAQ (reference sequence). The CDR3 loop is CASRRTDENTIYF. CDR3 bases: TGTGCCAGCAGGCGAACTGACGAAAACACCATATATTTT.

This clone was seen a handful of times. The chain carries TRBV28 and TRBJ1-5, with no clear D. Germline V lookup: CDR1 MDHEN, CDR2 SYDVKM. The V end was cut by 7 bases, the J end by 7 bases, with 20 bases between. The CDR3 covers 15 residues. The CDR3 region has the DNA TGTGCCAGCACCGATGGGTCTGCGGGATACCAGCCCCAGCATTTT. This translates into CASTDGSAGYQPQHF. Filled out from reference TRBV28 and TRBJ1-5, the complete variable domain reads DVKVTQSSRYLVKRTGEKVFLECVQDMDHENMFWYRQDPGLGLRLIYFSYDVKMKEKGDIPEGYSVSREKKERFSLILESASTNQTSMYLCASTDGSAGYQPQHFGDGTRLSIL.

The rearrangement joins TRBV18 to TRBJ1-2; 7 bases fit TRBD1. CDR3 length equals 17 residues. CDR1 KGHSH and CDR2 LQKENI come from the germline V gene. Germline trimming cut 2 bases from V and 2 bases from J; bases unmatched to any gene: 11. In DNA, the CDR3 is TGTGCCAGCTCACCATTCCTCGAGGGGGCGGTAAACTATGGCTACACCTTC. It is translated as CASSPFLEGAVNYGYTF. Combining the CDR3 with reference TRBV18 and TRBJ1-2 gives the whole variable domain NAGVMQNPRHLVRRRGQEARLRCSPMKGHSHVYWYRQLPEEGLKFMVYLQKENIIDESGMPKERFSAEFPKEGPSILRIQQVVRGDSAAYFCASSPFLEGAVNYGYTFGSGTRLTVV.

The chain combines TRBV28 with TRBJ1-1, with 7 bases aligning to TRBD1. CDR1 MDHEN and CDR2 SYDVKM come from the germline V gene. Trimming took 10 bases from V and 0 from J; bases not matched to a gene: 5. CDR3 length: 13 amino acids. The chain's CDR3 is CATTGQLNTEAFF. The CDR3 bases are TGTGCCACCACGGGACAGCTGAACACTGAAGCTTTCTTT.